This T cell receptor beta chain was identified in a study of OX40 agonist ivuxolimab in advanced cancers. General study points: The CD4+ and CD8+ T cells in the blood had expanded clonally by week 6 at 0.1 to 3.0 mg/kg.

Using immunoSEQ multiplex PCR, the repertoire was profiled, and TCRdb retains in-frame clones only, with some absent. Of about 69,000 clones listed, 90% to 95% are singletons. The CDR3 loop spans 16 amino acids. Trimming stripped 0 bases from V and 3 bases from J, with 12 bases between. The germline gives CDR1 MGHRA, CDR2 YSYEKL. With respect to this clone: The target antigen is unknown.

The sample here was CD4+ or CD8+ T cells sorted from blood, taken in a trial of the OX40 agonist ivuxolimab. The clonotype originates from an adult with an advanced solid tumor such as melanoma, head and neck, liver or kidney cancer. The V gene is TRBV4-1, the J gene TRBJ2-1, with TRBD2 as a possible D gene (6 bases). CDR3 amino acids: CASSQDRRDFYNEQFF. In DNA, the CDR3 is TGCGCCAGCAGCCAAGACAGGCGGGACTTCTACAATGAGCAGTTCTTC.